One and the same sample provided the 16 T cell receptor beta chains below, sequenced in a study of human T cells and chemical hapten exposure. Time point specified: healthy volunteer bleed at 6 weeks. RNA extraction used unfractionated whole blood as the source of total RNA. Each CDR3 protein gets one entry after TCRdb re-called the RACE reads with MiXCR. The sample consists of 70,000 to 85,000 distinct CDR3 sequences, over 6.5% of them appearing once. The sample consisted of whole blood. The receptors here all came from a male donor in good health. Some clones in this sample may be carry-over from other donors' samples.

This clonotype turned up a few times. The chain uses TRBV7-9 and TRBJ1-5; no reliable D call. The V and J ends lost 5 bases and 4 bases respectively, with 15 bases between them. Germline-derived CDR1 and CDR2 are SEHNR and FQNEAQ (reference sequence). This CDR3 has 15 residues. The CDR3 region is CASSPDASPNQPQHF. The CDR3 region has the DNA TGTGCCAGCAGCCCCGACGCGTCCCCTAATCAGCCCCAGCATTTT.

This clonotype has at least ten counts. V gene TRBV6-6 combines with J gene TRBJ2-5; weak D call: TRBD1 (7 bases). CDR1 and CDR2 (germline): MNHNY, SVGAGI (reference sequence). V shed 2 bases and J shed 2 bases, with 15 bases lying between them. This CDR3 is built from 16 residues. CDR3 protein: CASSYGQGGIQETQYF. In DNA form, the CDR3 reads TGTGCCAGCAGTTACGGGCAGGGGGGCATACAAGAGACCCAGTACTTC.

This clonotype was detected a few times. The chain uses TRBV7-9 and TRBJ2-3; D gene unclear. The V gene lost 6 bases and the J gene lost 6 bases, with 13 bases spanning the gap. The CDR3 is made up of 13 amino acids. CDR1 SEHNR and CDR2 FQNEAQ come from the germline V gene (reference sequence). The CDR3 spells CASSPDAADTQYF. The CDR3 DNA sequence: TGTGCCAGCAGTCCGGACGCCGCGGATACGCAGTATTTT.

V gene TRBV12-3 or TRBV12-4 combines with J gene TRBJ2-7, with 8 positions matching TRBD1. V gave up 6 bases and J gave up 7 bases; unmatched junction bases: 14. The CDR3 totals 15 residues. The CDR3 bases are TGTGCCAGCAGCCCTCCCGACAGGGGTCCGGAGGAGCAGTACTTC. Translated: CASSPPDRGPEEQYF.

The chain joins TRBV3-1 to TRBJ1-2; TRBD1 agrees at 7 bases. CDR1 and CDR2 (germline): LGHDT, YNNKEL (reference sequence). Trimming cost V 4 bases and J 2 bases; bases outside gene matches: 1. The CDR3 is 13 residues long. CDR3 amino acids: CASSPDRNYGYTF. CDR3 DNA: TGTGCCAGCAGCCCGGACAGGAACTATGGCTACACCTTC.

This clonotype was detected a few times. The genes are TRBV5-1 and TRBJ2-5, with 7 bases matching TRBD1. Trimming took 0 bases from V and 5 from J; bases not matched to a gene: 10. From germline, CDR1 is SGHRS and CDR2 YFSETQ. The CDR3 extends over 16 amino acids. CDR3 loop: CASSLGGEGAGETQYF. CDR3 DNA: TGCGCCAGCAGCTTGGGAGGCGAGGGGGCCGGTGAGACCCAGTACTTC.

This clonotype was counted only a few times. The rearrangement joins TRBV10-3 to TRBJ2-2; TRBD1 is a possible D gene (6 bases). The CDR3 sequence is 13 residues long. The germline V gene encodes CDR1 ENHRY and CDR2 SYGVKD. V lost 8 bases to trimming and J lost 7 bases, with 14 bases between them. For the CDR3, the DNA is TGTGCCATCGCAGGGGATATTGGCGGGGAGCTGTTTTTT. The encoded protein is CAIAGDIGGELFF.

The CDR3 loop is CAIRDRSFTDTQYF. CDR3 DNA: TGTGCCATCCGGGACCGATCATTCACAGATACGCAGTATTTT. The chain links TRBV12-3 or TRBV12-4 to TRBJ2-3; D is perhaps TRBD1 or TRBD2 (5 bases each). CDR3 length equals 14 residues. Trimming took off 10 bases at V and 2 bases at J, with 16 bases between the two ends.

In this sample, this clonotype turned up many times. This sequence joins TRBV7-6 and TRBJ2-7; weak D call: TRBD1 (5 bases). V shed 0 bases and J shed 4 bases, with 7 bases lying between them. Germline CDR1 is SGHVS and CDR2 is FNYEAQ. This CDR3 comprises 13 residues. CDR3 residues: CASSLAAGYEQYF. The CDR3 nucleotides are TGTGCCAGCAGCTTAGCGGCAGGGTACGAGCAGTACTTC.

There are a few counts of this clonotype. DNA for the CDR3: TGTGCCAGCAGCCCGCGGGCGGGCCAGGCGAACACTGAAGCTTTCTTT. Translation: CASSPRAGQANTEAFF. The chain is built from TRBV7-6 and TRBJ1-1; D not resolved. The CDR3 totals 16 residues. Germline CDR1 reads SGHVS; CDR2 reads FNYEAQ. V was shortened by 5 bases and J by 1 base, with 17 bases between the two germline ends.

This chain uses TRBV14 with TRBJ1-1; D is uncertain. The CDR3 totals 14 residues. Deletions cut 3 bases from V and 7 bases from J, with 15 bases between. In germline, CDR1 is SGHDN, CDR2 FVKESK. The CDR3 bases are TGTGCCAGCAGCCATCTTCTATCCGGCGGTGAAGCTTTCTTT. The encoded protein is CASSHLLSGGEAFF.

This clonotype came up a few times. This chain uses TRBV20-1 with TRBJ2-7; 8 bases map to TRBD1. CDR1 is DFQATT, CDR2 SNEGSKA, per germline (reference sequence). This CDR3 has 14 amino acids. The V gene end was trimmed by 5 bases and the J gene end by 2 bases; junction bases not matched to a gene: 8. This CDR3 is CSAGTGGDPYEQYF. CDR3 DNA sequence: TGCAGTGCTGGGACAGGCGGAGACCCCTACGAGCAGTACTTC.

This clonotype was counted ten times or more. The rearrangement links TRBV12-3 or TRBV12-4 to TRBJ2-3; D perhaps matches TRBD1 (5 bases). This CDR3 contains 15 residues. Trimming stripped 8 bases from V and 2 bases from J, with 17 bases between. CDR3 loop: CASGSWARATDTQYF. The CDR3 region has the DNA TGTGCCAGCGGTAGTTGGGCCAGGGCCACAGATACGCAGTATTTT.

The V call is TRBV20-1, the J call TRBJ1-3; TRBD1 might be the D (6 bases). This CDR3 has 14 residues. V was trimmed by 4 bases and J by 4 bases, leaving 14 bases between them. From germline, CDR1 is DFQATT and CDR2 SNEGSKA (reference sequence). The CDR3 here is CSATPGGSGNTIYF. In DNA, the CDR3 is TGCAGTGCTACTCCGGGGGGCTCAGGAAACACCATATATTTT.

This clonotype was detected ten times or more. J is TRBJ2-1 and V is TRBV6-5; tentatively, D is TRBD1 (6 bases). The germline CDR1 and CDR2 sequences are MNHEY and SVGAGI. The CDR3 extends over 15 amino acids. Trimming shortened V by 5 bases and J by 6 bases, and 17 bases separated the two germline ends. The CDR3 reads CASSMGAFLGNEQFF. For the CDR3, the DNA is TGTGCCAGCAGTATGGGGGCTTTCTTGGGCAATGAGCAGTTCTTC.

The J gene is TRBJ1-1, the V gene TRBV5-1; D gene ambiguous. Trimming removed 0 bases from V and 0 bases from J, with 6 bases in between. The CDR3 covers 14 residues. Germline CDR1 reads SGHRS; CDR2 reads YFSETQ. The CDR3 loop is CASSLAPMNTEAFF. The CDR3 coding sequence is TGCGCCAGCAGCTTGGCACCCATGAACACTGAAGCTTTCTTT.